At least ten counts were recorded for the clone carrying this TCR beta chain. Its specificity is not known. This CDR3 spans 12 amino acids. The V gene lost 1 base and the J gene lost 6 bases, with 6 bases spanning the gap. Germline V gene sequence: CDR1 SNHLY, CDR2 FYNNEI. The record originates from a study of Graves' ophthalmopathy and Graves' hyperthyroidism. Study conclusions and caveats: At 70.59% sensitivity and 72.22% specificity, the model predicted progression of the ophthalmopathy.

Researchers took RNA transcripts and amplified TCR beta CDR3 regions from them. RT-PCR with HTBI primers came first, then second-round multiplex PCR. TCRdb reprocessed the multiplex PCR reads with MiXCR, giving one entry per CDR3 protein. The table includes hundreds of thousands of distinct CDR3 sequences, roughly 20% detected once. Hyperthyroidism was considered stable when no ophthalmopathy appeared within 18 months of follow-up. Participants with hyperthyroidism, aged 18 to 65, were newly diagnosed with under 2 months' duration. The receptor was derived from a woman between 18 and 29 years old with stable Graves' hyperthyroidism. Some clones in this sample may be carry-over from other donors' samples. The sequenced material came from peripheral blood. V usage is TRBV2 and J usage is TRBJ1-1; D is unclear. CDR3 amino acids: CASSEGWAEAFF. CDR3 bases: TGTGCCAGCAGTGAAGGGTGGGCTGAAGCTTTCTTT.